The 5 T cell receptor beta chains reported below all come from one sample, sequenced in a study of response to subunit inactivated influenza vaccine. TCRdb passed the RT-PCR reads through MiXCR, listing each CDR3 protein once. The sample holds about 780,000 distinct CDR3 sequences; about a fifth are singletons and the top ten take about a tenth. The specimen was PBMCs from blood, collected 5 to 6 days after vaccination. The receptors derive from a man in his fifties or sixties who received an inactivated influenza vaccine.

The CDR3 region has the DNA TGTGCCAGCAGTTTATGGGCGGCCGATGAGCAGTTCTTC. Translating it yields CASSLWAADEQFF. V gene TRBV12-3 or TRBV12-4 combines with J gene TRBJ2-1; D remains ambiguous. CDR3 length: 13 residues. Deletions cut 2 bases from V and 8 bases from J, with 10 bases between.

In its sample, this clonotype was seen many times. In DNA, the CDR3 is TGTGCCAGCAGTTACAACCCCCTCGGTCCTAGCAGGGTTGAGCAGTTCTTC. This encodes CASSYNPLGPSRVEQFF. The chain links TRBV6-2 or TRBV6-3 to TRBJ2-1; D might be TRBD1 or TRBD2, each matching 5 bases. V lost 2 bases and J lost 9, with 23 bases in between. The CDR3 runs 17 residues. CDR1 is MNHEY, CDR2 SVGEGT, per germline.

This clonotype was seen a few times. The rearrangement joins TRBV28 to TRBJ2-3; D ambiguous. The CDR3 runs 13 residues. V lost 6 bases to trimming and J lost 10 bases, with 17 bases between them. CDR1 and CDR2 from the germline V gene are MDHEN and SYDVKM. CDR3 residues: CASSRGLGSPQYF. For the CDR3, the DNA is TGTGCCAGCAGCCGAGGCTTAGGATCCCCGCAGTATTTT. Complete variable domain (other parts from reference TRBV28 and TRBJ2-3): DVKVTQSSRYLVKRTGEKVFLECVQDMDHENMFWYRQDPGLGLRLIYFSYDVKMKEKGDIPEGYSVSREKKERFSLILESASTNQTSMYLCASSRGLGSPQYFGPGTRLTVL.

This clonotype was observed many times. V is TRBV5-5 and J is TRBJ2-7; no reliable D call. V was pared by 2 bases and J by 2 bases, with 11 bases between. Germline CDR1 SGHKS, CDR2 YYEKEE (reference sequence). The CDR3 length is 14 residues. CDR3 sequence reads: CASSLGGATYEQYF. As DNA, the CDR3 is TGTGCCAGCAGCTTAGGCGGAGCAACCTACGAGCAGTACTTC.

This clonotype has just a few counts. This chain connects TRBV25-1 to TRBJ2-2; D is undetermined. CDR1 is MGHDK, CDR2 SYGVNS, per germline. The length of the CDR3 is 13 residues. With 3 bases removed from V and 6 bases from J, the gap between germline ends came to 8 bases. CDR3 in amino acids: CASSEIAAGELFF. The CDR3 nucleotides are TGTGCCAGCAGTGAGATAGCTGCCGGGGAGCTGTTTTTT.